These 24 T cell receptor beta chains came from one sample sequenced in a study of cytomegalovirus exposure and HLA in healthy donors. The PCR had 60 Vbeta and 13 Jbeta primers. Sequencing was performed with immunoSEQ multiplex PCR; in TCRdb, only in-frame clones are kept and a portion is missing. The sample carries about 110,000 clones, 70% to 85% recorded once. The sequencing sample was made of PBMCs. Every receptor here comes from a woman aged 18-29 years in good health and CMV-seronegative.

This clone was seen a handful of times. The V and J genes are TRBV6-5 and TRBJ2-1; 8 bases line up with TRBD1. Germline CDR1 reads MNHEY; CDR2 reads SVGAGI. The CDR3 is made up of 13 amino acids. The V segment lost 5 bases and the J segment 7 bases; nucleotides outside the gene matches: 4. CDR3 sequence reads: CASSLYRGNEQFF. CDR3 DNA: TGTGCCAGCAGTCTATACAGGGGGAATGAGCAGTTCTTC.

This chain uses TRBV7-9 with TRBJ2-5; TRBD1 aligns across 8 bases. The V gene's germline CDR1 is SEHNR and CDR2 FQNEAQ (reference sequence). Trimming removed 5 bases from V and 2 bases from J; junction bases left unmatched: 10. The CDR3 consists of 16 residues. The CDR3 here is CASSRADRALQETQYF. CDR3 DNA: TGTGCCAGCAGCCGAGCGGACAGGGCCCTACAAGAGACCCAGTACTTC.

Here the CDR3 reads CASSLTGQGTQPQHF. In DNA form, the CDR3 reads TGTGCCAGCAGTTTGACCGGACAGGGAACGCAGCCCCAGCATTTT. V and J are TRBV28 and TRBJ1-5; TRBD1 matches 8 bases. Germline V gene data show CDR1 as MDHEN and CDR2 as SYDVKM. The length of the CDR3 is 15 residues. V lost 3 bases to trimming and J lost 7 bases; unmatched junction nucleotides: 8. Variable domain in full (rest from reference TRBV28 and TRBJ1-5): DVKVTQSSRYLVKRTGEKVFLECVQDMDHENMFWYRQDPGLGLRLIYFSYDVKMKEKGDIPEGYSVSREKKERFSLILESASTNQTSMYLCASSLTGQGTQPQHFGDGTRLSIL.

This clone was picked up one time. V is TRBV11-2 and J is TRBJ2-3; no definite D call. In germline, CDR1 is SGHAT, CDR2 FQNNGV. V was cut by 2 bases and J by 14 bases, with 11 bases left in between. The CDR3 loop spans 11 amino acids. The CDR3 sequence: CASSLSLSPYF. The CDR3 DNA follows: TGTGCCAGCAGCTTATCTCTTAGTCCGTATTTT.

As DNA, the CDR3 is TGTGCCAGCCGGGGGAGTAACACCGGGGAGCTGTTTTTT. Its protein product is CASRGSNTGELFF. The V gene is TRBV6-5, the J gene TRBJ2-2, with D possibly being TRBD2 (6 bases). The CDR3 sequence is 13 residues long. Germline values: CDR1 MNHEY, CDR2 SVGAGI. The ends were cut back, 8 bases at V and 2 bases at J, with 9 bases in the middle.

The chain employs TRBV19 and TRBJ1-1, with TRBD1 identical over 7 bases. The V gene end was trimmed by 5 bases and the J gene end by 1 base; junction bases not matched to a gene: 4. The CDR3 length is 14 residues. Germline V gives CDR1 LNHDA, CDR2 SQIVND (reference sequence). The CDR3 loop is CASSPYRGNTEAFF. CDR3 nucleotide sequence: TGTGCCAGTAGTCCATACAGGGGGAACACTGAAGCTTTCTTT.

The J gene is TRBJ2-1, the V gene TRBV11-3; TRBD2 matches 10 bases. CDR3 size: 14 residues. CDR1 and CDR2 (germline): SGHNT, YENEEA. With V trimmed by 5 bases and J by 4 bases, 2 bases remained unmatched. DNA of the CDR3: TGTGCCAGCAGCCGGACTAGCGGTTACAATGAGCAGTTCTTC. Amino acids: CASSRTSGYNEQFF.

This clone is a singleton in its sample. V usage is TRBV7-9 and J usage is TRBJ2-7; a weak D match, TRBD1 (5 bases). Germline lookup yields CDR1 SEHNR and CDR2 FQNEAQ (reference sequence). The CDR3 is made up of 15 amino acids. V lost 3 bases to trimming and J lost 3 bases, with 15 bases between them. CDR3 nucleotide sequence: TGTGCCAGCAGCTTGGGGCACAGCTCATTCTACGAGCAGTACTTC. Its translation: CASSLGHSSFYEQYF.

Only a few counts were recorded for this clone. The gene calls are TRBV15 and TRBJ2-2, with a tentative D call TRBD1 (5 bases). Per germline, CDR1 LNHNV and CDR2 YYDKDF (reference sequence). Trimming cost V 8 bases and J 0 bases, with 7 bases left between them. The CDR3 covers 13 residues. DNA for the CDR3: TGTGCCACCGGGGCAGCGAACACCGGGGAGCTGTTTTTT. This codes for CATGAANTGELFF.

The CDR3 here is CASSQRIRVKETQYF. In nucleotides, the CDR3 is TGTGCCAGCAGCCAAAGGATCAGGGTTAAAGAGACCCAGTACTTC. The J gene is TRBJ2-5, the V gene TRBV7-8; the D gene is possibly TRBD1 (5 bases). Trimming removed 5 bases from V and 3 bases from J, with 16 bases in between. Germline V gene lookup returns CDR1 SGHVS and CDR2 FQNEAQ. The CDR3 has 15 amino acids.

The chain has TRBV28 and TRBJ2-1; TRBD1 matches 10 bases. Germline CDR1 MDHEN, CDR2 SYDVKM. V trimming: 2 bases; J trimming: 2 bases; junction bases outside the gene matches: 3. CDR3 length: 16 amino acids. In DNA form, the CDR3 reads TGTGCCAGCAGTTTACTGACAGGGGGCCCCTACAATGAGCAGTTCTTC. It codes for CASSLLTGGPYNEQFF.

The chain is built from TRBV5-1 and TRBJ2-5; D unclear. This CDR3 comprises 13 residues. The V end was cut by 0 bases, the J end by 5 bases, with 8 bases between. Germline CDR1 SGHRS, CDR2 YFSETQ. The CDR3 DNA reads TGCGCCAGCAGCTTGGAGGTGAGGGAGACCCAGTACTTC. It specifies CASSLEVRETQYF.

This rearrangement joins TRBV7-2 to TRBJ2-7, with TRBD2 identical over 7 bases. The germline CDR1 and CDR2 sequences are SGHTA and FQGNSA. CDR3 size: 15 residues. V dropped 1 base and J dropped 2; count of bases not matched to a gene: 5. For the CDR3, the DNA is TGTGCCAGCAGCTTAGGGCTAGCGGAAACCTACGAGCAGTACTTC. Amino acids: CASSLGLAETYEQYF.

This clone was found a few times. The chain employs TRBV6-5 and TRBJ1-1; D is undetermined. Looked up from germline, CDR1 is MNHEY and CDR2 is SVGAGI. This CDR3 region has 15 residues. V lost 2 bases to trimming and J lost 0 bases, with 10 bases between them. The DNA of the CDR3 is TGTGCCAGCAGTTACACAATGACAATGAACACTGAAGCTTTCTTT. Translated: CASSYTMTMNTEAFF.

In this sample, this clone turned up once. The chain employs TRBV6-1 and TRBJ2-3; 8 nucleotides line up with TRBD2. CDR3 size: 16 residues. From germline, CDR1 is MNHNS and CDR2 SASEGT. V lost 4 bases and J lost 0; bases outside the gene matches: 6. CDR3 loop: CASSVRTSPSTDTQYF. The CDR3, as DNA: TGTGCCAGCAGTGTTCGGACTAGCCCTAGCACAGATACGCAGTATTTT.

The rearrangement uses TRBV6-4 and TRBJ2-3; possibly TRBD2 for D (7 bases). V was pared by 0 bases and J by 0 bases, with 10 bases between. Germline CDR1 is MRHNA and CDR2 is SNTAGT. This CDR3 comprises 16 residues. CDR3 DNA sequence: TGTGCCAGCAGTGACTCTGGGAGGGGGAGCACAGATACGCAGTATTTT. Translated: CASSDSGRGSTDTQYF.

The chain recombines TRBV7-8 with TRBJ2-7; 9 nucleotides line up with TRBD1. Germline assignment: CDR1 SGHVS and CDR2 FQNEAQ. Germline trimming cut 4 bases from V and 7 bases from J; bases unmatched to any gene: 8. This CDR3 has 14 residues. In DNA form, the CDR3 reads TGTGCCAGCAGCTCCCAAACAGGGGGCATTGAGCAGTACGTC. It encodes CASSSQTGGIEQYV.

The chain is built from TRBV28 and TRBJ1-5; D call uncertain. Trimming left V 6 bases short and J 6 bases short, with 9 bases between. CDR3 length: 12 amino acids. The germline V gene encodes CDR1 MDHEN and CDR2 SYDVKM. In DNA form, the CDR3 reads TGTGCCAGCAGCTGGCCCCGTCAGCCCCAGCATTTT. It specifies CASSWPRQPQHF.

This clone was detected a few times. This chain joins TRBV30 and TRBJ1-4, with 9 bases identical to TRBD1. Germline assignment: CDR1 GTSNPN and CDR2 SVGIG (reference sequence). The CDR3 sequence is 14 residues long. J lost 4 bases, V lost 5 bases, and 5 bases had no gene match. The CDR3 coding sequence is TGTGCCTGGGGGACGGACAGGGGTAATGAAAAACTGTTTTTT. Translating it yields CAWGTDRGNEKLFF.

This clone was detected a few times. The chain carries TRBV6-5 and TRBJ1-1, with D possibly TRBD1 on 6 matching bases. The CDR3 extends over 14 amino acids. Germline V gene lookup returns CDR1 MNHEY and CDR2 SVGAGI. V was shortened by 5 bases and J by 5 bases, with 15 bases between the two germline ends. Here the CDR3 reads CASSKTGTRTEAFF. In DNA, the CDR3 is TGTGCCAGCAGTAAAACCGGGACAAGGACTGAAGCTTTCTTT.

The chain uses TRBV19 and TRBJ1-2, with D possibly TRBD1 on 6 matching bases. Germline V gene lookup returns CDR1 LNHDA and CDR2 SQIVND (reference sequence). Trimming removed 5 bases at V and 8 bases at J, with 12 bases between. CDR3 length: 12 amino acids. The DNA for the CDR3 is TGTGCCAGTAGTCCTTTGGGACAAGGCTACACCTTC. This sequence encodes CASSPLGQGYTF.

J is TRBJ2-1 and V is TRBV5-1, with TRBD2 matching 11 bases. Germline V gene lookup returns CDR1 SGHRS and CDR2 YFSETQ. The J segment lost 3 bases and the V segment lost 4 bases, leaving 3 bases of the junction unmatched. This CDR3 spans 15 amino acids. In nucleotides, the CDR3 is TGCGCCAGCAGCCAGGGACTAGCGGTCTACAATGAGCAGTTCTTC. Translation gives CASSQGLAVYNEQFF.

This chain uses TRBV7-9 with TRBJ2-1; D is unclear. Trimming removed 3 bases from V and 4 bases from J, with 7 bases in between. Germline CDR1 reads SEHNR; CDR2 reads FQNEAQ (reference sequence). CDR3 length equals 13 residues. The CDR3 sequence: CASSFGRYNEQFF. The CDR3 bases are TGTGCCAGCAGCTTTGGCAGATACAATGAGCAGTTCTTC.

The J gene is TRBJ2-5, the V gene TRBV25-1; D possibly corresponds to TRBD1 (6 bases). This CDR3 has 13 residues. Germline V gene data show CDR1 as MGHDK and CDR2 as SYGVNS. With 7 bases removed from V and 1 base from J, the gap between germline ends came to 10 bases. CDR3 in amino acids: CASTRQVQETQYF. For the CDR3, the DNA is TGTGCCAGCACAAGACAGGTCCAAGAGACCCAGTACTTC.